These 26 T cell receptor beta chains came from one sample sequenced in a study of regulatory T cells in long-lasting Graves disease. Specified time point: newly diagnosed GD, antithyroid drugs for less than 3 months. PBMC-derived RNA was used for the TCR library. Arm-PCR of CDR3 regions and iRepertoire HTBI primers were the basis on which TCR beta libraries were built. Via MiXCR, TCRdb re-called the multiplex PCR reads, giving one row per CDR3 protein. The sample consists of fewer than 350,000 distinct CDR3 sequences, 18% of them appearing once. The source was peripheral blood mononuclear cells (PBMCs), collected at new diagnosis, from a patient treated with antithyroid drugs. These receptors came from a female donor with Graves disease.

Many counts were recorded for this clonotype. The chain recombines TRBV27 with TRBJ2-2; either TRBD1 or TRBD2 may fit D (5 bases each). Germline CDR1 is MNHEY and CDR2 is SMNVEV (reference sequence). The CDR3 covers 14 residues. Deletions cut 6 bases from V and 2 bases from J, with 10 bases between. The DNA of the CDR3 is TGTGCCAGCAGGTGGGGGAGAAACACCGGGGAGCTGTTTTTT. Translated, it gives CASRWGRNTGELFF.

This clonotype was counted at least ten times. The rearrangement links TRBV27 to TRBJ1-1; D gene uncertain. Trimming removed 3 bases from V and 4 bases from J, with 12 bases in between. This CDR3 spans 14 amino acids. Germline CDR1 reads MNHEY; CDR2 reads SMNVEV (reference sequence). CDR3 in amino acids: CASSFRARSTEAFF. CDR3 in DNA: TGTGCCAGCAGTTTTCGGGCCAGAAGCACTGAAGCTTTCTTT.

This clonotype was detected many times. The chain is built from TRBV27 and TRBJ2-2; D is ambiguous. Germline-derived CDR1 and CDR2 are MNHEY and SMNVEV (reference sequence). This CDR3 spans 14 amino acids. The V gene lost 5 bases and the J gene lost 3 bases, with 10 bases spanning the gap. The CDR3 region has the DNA TGTGCCAGCAGTCATAGTACAGACACCGGGGAGCTGTTTTTT. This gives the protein CASSHSTDTGELFF.

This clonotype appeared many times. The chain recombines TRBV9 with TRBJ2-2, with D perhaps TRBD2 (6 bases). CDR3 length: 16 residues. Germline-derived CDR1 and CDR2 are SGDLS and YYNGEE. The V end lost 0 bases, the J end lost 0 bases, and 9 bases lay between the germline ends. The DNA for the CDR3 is TGTGCCAGCAGCGTAGCTCCGGGAGCGAACACCGGGGAGCTGTTTTTT. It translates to CASSVAPGANTGELFF.

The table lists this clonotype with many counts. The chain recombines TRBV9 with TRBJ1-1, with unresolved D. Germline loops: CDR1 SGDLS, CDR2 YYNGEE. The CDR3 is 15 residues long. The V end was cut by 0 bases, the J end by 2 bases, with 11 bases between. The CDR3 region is CASSVDGRENTEAFF. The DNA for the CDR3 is TGTGCCAGCAGCGTAGATGGGCGCGAAAACACTGAAGCTTTCTTT.

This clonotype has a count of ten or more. CDR3 protein: CASREAATEAFF. The CDR3 DNA sequence: TGCGCCAGCAGGGAGGCGGCCACTGAAGCTTTCTTT. The genes are TRBV5-1 and TRBJ1-1, with D unresolved. CDR3 length equals 12 residues. With 5 bases removed from V and 4 bases from J, the gap between germline ends came to 9 bases. In germline, CDR1 is SGHRS, CDR2 YFSETQ.

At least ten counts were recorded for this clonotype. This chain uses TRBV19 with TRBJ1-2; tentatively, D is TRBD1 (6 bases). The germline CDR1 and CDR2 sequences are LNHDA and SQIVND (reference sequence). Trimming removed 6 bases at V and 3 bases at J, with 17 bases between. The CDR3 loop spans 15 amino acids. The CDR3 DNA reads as TGTGCCAGTAGACTAGCGGGGGGCAACTACTATGGCTACACCTTC. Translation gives CASRLAGGNYYGYTF.

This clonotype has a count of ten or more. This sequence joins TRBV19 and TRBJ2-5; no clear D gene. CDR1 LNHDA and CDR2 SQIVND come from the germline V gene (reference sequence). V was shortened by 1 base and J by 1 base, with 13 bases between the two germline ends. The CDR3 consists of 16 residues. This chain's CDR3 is CASSIAHRQAQETQYF. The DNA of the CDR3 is TGTGCCAGTAGTATAGCCCACCGGCAGGCCCAAGAGACCCAGTACTTC.

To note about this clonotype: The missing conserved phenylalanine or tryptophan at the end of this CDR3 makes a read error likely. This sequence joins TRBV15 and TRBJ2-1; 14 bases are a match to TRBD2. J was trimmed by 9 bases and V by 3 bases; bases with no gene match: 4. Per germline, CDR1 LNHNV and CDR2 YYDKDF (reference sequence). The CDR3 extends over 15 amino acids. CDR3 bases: TGTGCCACCAGCAGGGGACTAGCGGGAGTACGTGAGCAGTTCCTC. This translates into CATSRGLAGVREQFL.

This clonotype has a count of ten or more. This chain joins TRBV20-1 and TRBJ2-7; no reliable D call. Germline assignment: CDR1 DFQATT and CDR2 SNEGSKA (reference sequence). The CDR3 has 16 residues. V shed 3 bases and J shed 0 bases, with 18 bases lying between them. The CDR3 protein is CSASFTTIASSYEQYF. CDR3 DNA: TGCAGTGCTAGTTTTACTACCATAGCCTCCTCCTACGAGCAGTACTTC.

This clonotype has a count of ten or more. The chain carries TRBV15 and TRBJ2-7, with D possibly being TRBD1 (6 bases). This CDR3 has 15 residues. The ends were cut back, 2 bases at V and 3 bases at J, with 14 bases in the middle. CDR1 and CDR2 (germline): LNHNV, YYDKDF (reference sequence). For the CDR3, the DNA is TGTGCCACCAGCAGAAAAAGGGACACCGTCTACGAGCAGTACTTC. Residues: CATSRKRDTVYEQYF.

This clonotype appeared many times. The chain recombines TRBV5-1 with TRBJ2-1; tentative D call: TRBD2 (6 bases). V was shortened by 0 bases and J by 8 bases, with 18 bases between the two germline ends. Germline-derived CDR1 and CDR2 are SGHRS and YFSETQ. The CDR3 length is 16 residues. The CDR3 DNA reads TGCGCCAGCAGCTTGGTAGCGGAAAGAGCCGGCGATGAGCAGTTCTTC. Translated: CASSLVAERAGDEQFF.

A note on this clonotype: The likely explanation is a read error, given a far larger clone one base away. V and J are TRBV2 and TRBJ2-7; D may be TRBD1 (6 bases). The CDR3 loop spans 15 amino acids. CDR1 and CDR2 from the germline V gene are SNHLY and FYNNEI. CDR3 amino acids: CASSATGNGLYGQYF. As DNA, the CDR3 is TGTGCCAGCAGCGCTACAGGGAATGGTCTCTACGGGCAGTACTTC.

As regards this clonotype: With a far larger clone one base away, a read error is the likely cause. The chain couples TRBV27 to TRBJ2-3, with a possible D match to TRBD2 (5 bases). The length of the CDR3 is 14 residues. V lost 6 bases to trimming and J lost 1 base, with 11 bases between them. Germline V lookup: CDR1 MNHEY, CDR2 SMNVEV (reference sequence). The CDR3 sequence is CASSATGGTDTQYF. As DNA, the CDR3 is TGTGCCAGCAGCGCCACCGGGGGCACAGATACGCAGTATTTT.

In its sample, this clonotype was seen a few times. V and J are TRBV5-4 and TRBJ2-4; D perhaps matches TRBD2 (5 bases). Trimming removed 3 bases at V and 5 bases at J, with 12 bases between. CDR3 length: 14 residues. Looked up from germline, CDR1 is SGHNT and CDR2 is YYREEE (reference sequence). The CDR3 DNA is TGTGCCAGCAGCTCGCCGGGGTTCCAAAACATTCAGTACTTC. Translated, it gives CASSSPGFQNIQYF.

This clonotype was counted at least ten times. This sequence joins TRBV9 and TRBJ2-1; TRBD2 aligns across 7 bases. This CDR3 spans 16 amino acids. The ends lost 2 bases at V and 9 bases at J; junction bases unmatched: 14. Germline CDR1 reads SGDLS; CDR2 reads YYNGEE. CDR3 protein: CASSVSERHGGSEQFF. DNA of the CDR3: TGTGCCAGCAGCGTGTCTGAGCGGCACGGGGGGTCTGAGCAGTTCTTC.

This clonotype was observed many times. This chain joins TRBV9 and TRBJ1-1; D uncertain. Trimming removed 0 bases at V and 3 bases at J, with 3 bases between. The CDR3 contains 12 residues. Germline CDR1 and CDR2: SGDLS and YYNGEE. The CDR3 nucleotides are TGTGCCAGCAGCGTAGGTGACACTGAAGCTTTCTTT. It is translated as CASSVGDTEAFF.

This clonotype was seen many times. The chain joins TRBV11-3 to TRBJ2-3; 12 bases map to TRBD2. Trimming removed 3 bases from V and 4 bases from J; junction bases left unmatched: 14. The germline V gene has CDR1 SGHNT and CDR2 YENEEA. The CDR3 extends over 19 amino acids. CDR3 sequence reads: CASSFRLAGVVGGPDTQYF. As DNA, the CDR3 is TGTGCCAGCAGCTTTCGACTAGCGGGAGTAGTTGGGGGCCCAGATACGCAGTATTTT.

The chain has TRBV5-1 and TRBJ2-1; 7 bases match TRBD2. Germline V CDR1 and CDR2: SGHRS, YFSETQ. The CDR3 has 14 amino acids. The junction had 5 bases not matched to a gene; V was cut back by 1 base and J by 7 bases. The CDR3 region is CASSLWASGNEQFF. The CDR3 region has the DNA TGCGCCAGCAGCTTGTGGGCTAGCGGTAATGAGCAGTTCTTC. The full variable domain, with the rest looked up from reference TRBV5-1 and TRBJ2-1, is KAGVTQTPRYLIKTRGQQVTLSCSPISGHRSVSWYQQTPGQGLQFLFEYFSETQRNKGNFPGRFSGRQFSNSRSEMNVSTLELGDSALYLCASSLWASGNEQFFGPGTRLTVL.

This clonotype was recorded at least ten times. In DNA form, the CDR3 reads TGTGCTAGTGGTTCGGGACAGCCAAATGAAAAACTGTTTTTT. Protein product: CASGSGQPNEKLFF. The rearrangement joins TRBV12-5 to TRBJ1-4, with TRBD1 matching 7 bases. CDR3 size: 14 residues. Germline loops: CDR1 LGHNT, CDR2 FRNRAP. The J segment lost 5 bases and the V segment lost 4 bases, leaving 4 bases of the junction unmatched.

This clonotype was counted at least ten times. This chain's CDR3 is CASSLEGTGELFF. The CDR3 DNA is TGCGCCAGCAGCTTGGAGGGCACCGGGGAGCTGTTTTTT. The chain employs TRBV5-1 and TRBJ2-2; D is undetermined. The germline V gene encodes CDR1 SGHRS and CDR2 YFSETQ. V was trimmed by 0 bases and J by 4 bases, leaving 4 bases between them. The CDR3 has 13 residues. The complete variable domain, with remaining parts taken from reference TRBV5-1 and TRBJ2-2, reads KAGVTQTPRYLIKTRGQQVTLSCSPISGHRSVSWYQQTPGQGLQFLFEYFSETQRNKGNFPGRFSGRQFSNSRSEMNVSTLELGDSALYLCASSLEGTGELFFGEGSRLTVL.

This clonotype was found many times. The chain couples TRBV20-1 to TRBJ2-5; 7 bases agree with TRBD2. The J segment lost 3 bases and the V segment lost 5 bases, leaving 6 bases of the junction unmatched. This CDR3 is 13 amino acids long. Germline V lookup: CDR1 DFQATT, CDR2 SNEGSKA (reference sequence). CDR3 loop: CSALGLAEETQYF. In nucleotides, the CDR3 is TGCAGTGCTCTAGGGCTAGCGGAAGAGACCCAGTACTTC.

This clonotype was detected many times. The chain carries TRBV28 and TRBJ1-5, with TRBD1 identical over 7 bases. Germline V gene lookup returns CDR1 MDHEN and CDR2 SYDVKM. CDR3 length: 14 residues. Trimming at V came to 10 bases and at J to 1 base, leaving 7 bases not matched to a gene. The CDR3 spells CATWEGQSNQPQHF. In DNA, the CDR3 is TGTGCCACCTGGGAGGGACAGAGCAATCAGCCCCAGCATTTT.

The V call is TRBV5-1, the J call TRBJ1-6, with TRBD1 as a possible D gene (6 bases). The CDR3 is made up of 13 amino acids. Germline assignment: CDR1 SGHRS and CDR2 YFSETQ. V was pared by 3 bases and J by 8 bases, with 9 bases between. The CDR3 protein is CASSWTADSPLHF. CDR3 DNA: TGCGCCAGCAGCTGGACAGCAGATTCACCCCTCCACTTT.

This CDR3 reads CASSMDQETQYF. CDR3 DNA: TGTGCCTCCTCGATGGATCAAGAGACCCAGTACTTC. The chain links TRBV12-3 or TRBV12-4 to TRBJ2-5; D uncertain. There are 12 residues in the CDR3. V lost 11 bases to trimming and J lost 2 bases, with 12 bases between them.

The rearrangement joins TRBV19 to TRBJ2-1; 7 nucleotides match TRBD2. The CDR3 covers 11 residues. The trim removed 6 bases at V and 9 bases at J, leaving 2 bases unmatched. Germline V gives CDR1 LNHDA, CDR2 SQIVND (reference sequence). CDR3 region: CASRGGCEQFF. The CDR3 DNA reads TGTGCCAGTAGGGGGGGGTGTGAGCAGTTCTTC.